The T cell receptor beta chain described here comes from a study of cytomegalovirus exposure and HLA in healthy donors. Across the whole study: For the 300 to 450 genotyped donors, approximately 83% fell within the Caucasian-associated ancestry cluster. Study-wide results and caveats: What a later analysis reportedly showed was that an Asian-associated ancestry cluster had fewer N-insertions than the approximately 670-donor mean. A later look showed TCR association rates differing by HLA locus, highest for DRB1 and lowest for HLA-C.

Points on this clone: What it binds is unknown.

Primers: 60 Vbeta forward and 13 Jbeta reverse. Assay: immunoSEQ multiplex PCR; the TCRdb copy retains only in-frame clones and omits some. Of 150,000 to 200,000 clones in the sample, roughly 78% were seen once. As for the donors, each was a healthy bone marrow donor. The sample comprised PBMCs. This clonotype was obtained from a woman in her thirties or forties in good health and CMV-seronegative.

As DNA, the CDR3 is TGTGCCAGCAGCTTGAAACTAGCGGGGGGGCCGGAAGATACGCAGTATTTT. Translating gives CASSLKLAGGPEDTQYF. This sequence joins TRBV7-2 and TRBJ2-3; 13 positions agree with TRBD2. The CDR3 runs to 17 residues. With V trimmed by 3 bases and J by 5 bases, 8 bases remained unmatched. Germline CDR1 is SGHTA and CDR2 is FQGNSA.